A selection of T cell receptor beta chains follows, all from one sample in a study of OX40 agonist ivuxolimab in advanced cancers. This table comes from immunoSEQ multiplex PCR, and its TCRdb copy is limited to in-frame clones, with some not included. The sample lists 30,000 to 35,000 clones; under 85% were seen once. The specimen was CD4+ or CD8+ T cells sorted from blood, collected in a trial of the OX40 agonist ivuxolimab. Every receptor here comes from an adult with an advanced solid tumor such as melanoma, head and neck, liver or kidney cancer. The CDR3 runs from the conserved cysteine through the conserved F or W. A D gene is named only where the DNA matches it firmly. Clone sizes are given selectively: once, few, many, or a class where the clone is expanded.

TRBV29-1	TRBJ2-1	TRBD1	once	TGCAGCGCCGGGACAGGGCCCCCCAATGAGCAGTTCTTC	CSAGTGPPNEQFF
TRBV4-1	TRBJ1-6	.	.	TGCGCCAGCAGCCAAGATCTATTCGGACTCAGCTCCTATAATTCACCCCTCCACTTT	CASSQDLFGLSSYNSPLHF
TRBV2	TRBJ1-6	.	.	TGTGCCATCAAAAACTCCTATAATTCACCCCTCCACTTT	CAIKNSYNSPLHF
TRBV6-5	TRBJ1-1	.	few	TGTGCCAGCAGTTCGCAGACTGAAGCTTTCTTT	CASSSQTEAFF
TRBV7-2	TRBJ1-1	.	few	TGTGCCAGCACCAGAGCCAAGATAATGAACACTGAAGCTTTCTTT	CASTRAKIMNTEAFF
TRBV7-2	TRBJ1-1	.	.	TGTGCCAGCAGCTTAAATAACTTGAACACTGAAGCTTTCTTT	CASSLNNLNTEAFF
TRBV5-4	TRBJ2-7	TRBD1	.	TGTGCCAGCAGCCCGGGACAGGGGGTCAACGAGCAGTACTTC	CASSPGQGVNEQYF
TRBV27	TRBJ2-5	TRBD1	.	TGTGCCAGCAGACTTCAGGGGGCTGGAGAGACCCAGTACTTC	CASRLQGAGETQYF
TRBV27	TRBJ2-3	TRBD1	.	TGTGCCAGCCGGGACAGGGGTGGCACAGATACGCAGTATTTT	CASRDRGGTDTQYF
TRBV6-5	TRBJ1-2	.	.	TGTGCCAGCAGCCCCGGTCCCTACTATGGCTACACCTTC	CASSPGPYYGYTF
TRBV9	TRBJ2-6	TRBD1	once	TGTGCCAGCAGCAAAACAGGGGGGTCCTCTGGGGCCAACGTCCTGACTTTC	CASSKTGGSSGANVLTF
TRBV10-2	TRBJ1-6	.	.	TGCGCCAGCAGCTCCTATAATTCACCCCTCCACTTT	CASSSYNSPLHF
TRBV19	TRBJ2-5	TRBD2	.	TGTGCCAGTAGCATTAGCGGGGGGAAAGAGACCCAGTACTTC	CASSISGGKETQYF
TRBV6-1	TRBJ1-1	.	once	TGTGCCAGCAGATGGGGACAGAACACTGAAGCTTTCTTT	CASRWGQNTEAFF